This T cell receptor beta chain originates from a study of T cell responses to AZD1222 COVID-19 vaccine. About the research overall: Second-dose recipients at about 4 or about 12 weeks were treated as one pooled group. Study-level findings and limits: The donor group comprised mostly white British people and more females; the analysis possibly underestimated clonal diversity. Close to half of all spike-specific TCRs reportedly target regions of the variants that are unmutated.

Only in-frame clones appear in the TCRdb table, and some are missing; sequencing was by immunoSEQ multiplex PCR. The sample holds some 150,000 clones, around nine tenths seen once. For this clone: Its antigen is not known.

This clonotype originated in an adult in good health. This material consisted of peripheral blood, taken on day 0 of AZD1222 vaccination.

CDR3 region: CASSIEPSNQPQHF. DNA of the CDR3: TGTGCCAGTAGTATAGAGCCTAGCAATCAGCCCCAGCATTTT. J is TRBJ1-5 and V is TRBV19; D ambiguous. CDR3 size: 14 residues. V shed 0 bases and J shed 0 bases, with 3 bases lying between them. The germline V gene encodes CDR1 LNHDA and CDR2 SQIVND (reference sequence).